A selection of T cell receptor beta chains follows, all from one sample in a study of Graves' ophthalmopathy and Graves' hyperthyroidism. One entry per CDR3 protein results from TCRdb running MiXCR on the multiplex PCR reads. The sample contains approximately 500,000 distinct CDR3 sequences, about an eighth of which appear only once. Material: blood. Receptors originate from a woman in her 30s with Graves' ophthalmopathy. The CDR3 runs from the conserved cysteine through the conserved F or W. The order of the fields is D gene, V gene, clone size, J gene, CDR3 DNA, CDR3 protein. D genes are given only for firm matches. Clone size is given as how often the clone was seen (once, few, many) or a class if it is expanded.

NA,TRBV20-1,many,TRBJ1-1,TGCAGTGCTAGAGTGAGGGGGGGCGCTGAAGCTTTCTTT,CSARVRGGAEAFF
NA,TRBV6-5,many,TRBJ1-5,TGTGCCAGCAGTTCCAACAGCAATCAGCCCCAGCATTTT,CASSSNSNQPQHF
NA,TRBV24-1,once,TRBJ2-5,TGTGCCACCAGTGATGCCGGACGGGACAGCGGGGAGACCCAGTACTTC,CATSDAGRDSGETQYF
NA,TRBV6-1,many,TRBJ1-2,TGTGCCAGCAGACTCCGGGACCGCTATGGCTACACCTTC,CASRLRDRYGYTF
NA,TRBV19,many,TRBJ1-1,TGTGCCAGTAGTACGGTCGGAGGGCAAGCTGAAGCTTTCTTT,CASSTVGGQAEAFF
NA,TRBV15,many,TRBJ2-7,TGTGCCACCAGCAGGGGATCTGGCAGGGCGGGAAACGAGCAGTACTTC,CATSRGSGRAGNEQYF
NA,TRBV6-2/TRBV6-3,many,TRBJ2-5,TGTGCCAGCAGTTACTCGACGGCCCGGGAGACCCAGTACTTC,CASSYSTARETQYF
TRBD1,TRBV12-3/TRBV12-4,many,TRBJ1-5,TGTGCCAGCAGTTTGGGGACAGGGATTAATCAGCCCCAGCATTTT,CASSLGTGINQPQHF
NA,TRBV12-3/TRBV12-4,few,TRBJ1-1,TGTGCCAGCACCTTCAAAAAGCGGGGACCCTACTCTGAAGCTTTCTTT,CASTFKKRGPYSEAFF
NA,TRBV19,many,TRBJ1-1,TGTGCCAGTAGTATCAGGAGCGGCCGAGGGAACACTGAAGCTTTCTTT,CASSIRSGRGNTEAFF
NA,TRBV7-2,many,TRBJ1-3,TGTGCCAGCAGCTGCAGGGAGTTCTCTGGAAACACCATATATTTT,CASSCREFSGNTIYF
TRBD1,TRBV19,many,TRBJ1-1,TGTGCCAGTAGTAAGACAGGGTCTTGGGTCACTGAAGCTTTCTTT,CASSKTGSWVTEAFF
TRBD2,TRBV6-1,many,TRBJ2-7,TGTGCCAGCAGTGAAATGCCTAGCGGAGCCTACGAGCAGTACTTC,CASSEMPSGAYEQYF
TRBD1,TRBV20-1,many,TRBJ1-6,TGCAGTGCCAACCCCAGGGGGCAGGGTAGTTCACCCCTCCACTTT,CSANPRGQGSSPLHF